These 21 T cell receptor beta chains were all obtained from the same sample, sequenced in a study of CD8 T cells in Susac syndrome. RNA totalling roughly 0.45 to 1 ug underwent reverse transcription with random hexamers. Using its own MiXCR run on the immunoSEQ multiplex PCR reads, TCRdb lists one record per CDR3 protein. The data show tens of thousands of distinct CDR3 sequences, over 85% seen once. Sequenced: CD8+ T cells from PBMCs. The receptors originated from a human donor with Susac syndrome.

The V gene is TRBV28, the J gene TRBJ2-7; D ambiguous. CDR3 length: 14 amino acids. Germline V gene data show CDR1 as MDHEN and CDR2 as SYDVKM. V was trimmed by 2 bases and J by 5 bases, leaving 13 bases between them. The CDR3 loop reads CASSLVLTANEQYF. The CDR3, as DNA: TGTGCCAGCAGTTTAGTATTGACGGCTAACGAGCAGTACTTC.

This clonotype appeared once. The rearrangement joins TRBV7-9 to TRBJ2-6, with TRBD1 identical over 9 bases. There are 19 residues in the CDR3. The V segment lost 5 bases and the J segment 1 base; nucleotides outside the gene matches: 12. Per the germline V gene, CDR1 is SEHNR and CDR2 is FQNEAQ (reference sequence). CDR3 sequence (DNA): TGTGCCAGCAGCCCTACGCCGGGACAGGGATTGTCTGGGGCCAACGTCCTGACTTTC. Protein product: CASSPTPGQGLSGANVLTF.

The V gene is TRBV20-1, the J gene TRBJ2-5; 7 nucleotides line up with TRBD2. Trimming removed 7 bases from V and 4 bases from J; junction bases left unmatched: 6. The CDR3 sequence is 12 residues long. Germline V gene data show CDR1 as DFQATT and CDR2 as SNEGSKA (reference sequence). The CDR3 sequence is CSVPRLAETQYF. The CDR3 coding sequence is TGCAGTGTTCCAAGACTAGCAGAGACCCAGTACTTC.

The CDR3 region is CASSELKGQAKDEQYF. The CDR3 DNA reads as TGTGCCAGCAGTGAATTAAAGGGGCAGGCGAAAGACGAGCAGTACTTC. J is TRBJ2-7 and V is TRBV25-1; D might be TRBD1 (5 bases). The CDR3 runs to 16 residues. From germline, CDR1 is MGHDK and CDR2 SYGVNS. V lost 1 base, J lost 5 bases, and 18 bases lay in between.

The table lists this clonotype with a count of one. This rearrangement joins TRBV29-1 to TRBJ1-4, with D uncertain. V lost 3 bases and J 8 bases, leaving 16 bases between the germline ends. Germline V gene lookup returns CDR1 SQVTM and CDR2 ANQGSEA. There are 14 residues in the CDR3. CDR3 protein: CSVELASREEKLFF. DNA of the CDR3: TGCAGCGTTGAGTTGGCTTCGCGGGAAGAAAAACTGTTTTTT.

The V gene is TRBV28, the J gene TRBJ2-3, with unresolved D. The CDR3 sequence is 14 residues long. Trimming removed 5 bases from V and 5 bases from J, with 14 bases in between. The germline V gene encodes CDR1 MDHEN and CDR2 SYDVKM. CDR3 bases: TGTGCCAGCAGTCCGATGGGTGCGGTAGATACGCAGTATTTT. Translating it yields CASSPMGAVDTQYF.

The V gene is TRBV6-1, the J gene TRBJ2-2; no firm D call. Germline loops: CDR1 MNHNS, CDR2 SASEGT. CDR3 length: 11 residues. V was shortened by 4 bases and J by 5 bases, with 2 bases between the two germline ends. The CDR3 spells CASSATGELFF. The CDR3 DNA sequence: TGTGCCAGCAGTGCAACCGGGGAGCTGTTTTTT.

J is TRBJ1-2 and V is TRBV27, with D maybe TRBD1 (6 bases). The CDR3 consists of 14 residues. Trimming left V 5 bases short and J 5 bases short, with 15 bases between. Germline-derived CDR1 and CDR2 are MNHEY and SMNVEV (reference sequence). The CDR3 coding sequence is TGTGCCAGCAGTCCTACACGGGGGGCGTATGGCTACACCTTC. Its translation: CASSPTRGAYGYTF.

The chain is built from TRBV13 and TRBJ1-1; D uncertain. The germline V gene has CDR1 PRHDT and CDR2 FYEKMQ (reference sequence). This CDR3 has 15 amino acids. V was shortened by 4 bases and J by 1 base, with 13 bases between the two germline ends. The CDR3 sequence: CASSSDITRNTEAFF. Written as DNA, the CDR3 is TGTGCCAGCAGCTCCGATATTACCAGGAACACTGAAGCTTTCTTT.

J is TRBJ2-5 and V is TRBV19, with D perhaps being TRBD1 or TRBD2 (5 bases each). This CDR3 region has 16 residues. V was trimmed by 3 bases and J by 9 bases, leaving 23 bases between them. The germline CDR1 and CDR2 sequences are LNHDA and SQIVND (reference sequence). CDR3 in DNA: TGTGCCAGTAGTATGGAAACCGGGACGGGAAGGGTCGCCCAGTACTTC. Protein: CASSMETGTGRVAQYF.

V and J are TRBV5-1 and TRBJ2-5; D is possibly TRBD2 (5 bases). Germline CDR1 reads SGHRS; CDR2 reads YFSETQ. The CDR3 has 15 amino acids. Trimming removed 2 bases at V and 2 bases at J, with 13 bases between. CDR3 in amino acids: CASSFTPGRQETQYF. CDR3 in DNA: TGCGCCAGCAGCTTTACCCCGGGAAGACAAGAGACCCAGTACTTC.

This sequence joins TRBV2 and TRBJ2-5; 10 bases match TRBD1. CDR1 is SNHLY, CDR2 FYNNEI, per germline. V was pared by 4 bases and J by 5 bases, with 13 bases of the junction left unmatched. The CDR3 contains 17 residues. For the CDR3, the DNA is TGTGCCAGCAGTGCACCCAGTCCGGGACAGGGGTGGGAGACCCAGTACTTC. The encoded protein is CASSAPSPGQGWETQYF.

The chain combines TRBV3-1 with TRBJ2-5, with TRBD1 matching over 10 bases. This CDR3 comprises 16 residues. Germline CDR1 and CDR2: LGHDT and YNNKEL (reference sequence). The V and J ends lost 4 bases and 2 bases, in that order; junction bases with no gene match: 7. The DNA for the CDR3 is TGTGCCAGCAGCCCGGGGGACAGGGGCCGACAAGAGACCCAGTACTTC. It is translated as CASSPGDRGRQETQYF.

CDR3 residues: CASRQGIHEQYF. The CDR3 DNA sequence: TGTGCCAGCCGACAGGGGATCCACGAGCAGTACTTC. The chain has TRBV6-5 and TRBJ2-7; 8 nucleotides agree with TRBD1. The V gene's germline CDR1 is MNHEY and CDR2 SVGAGI. This CDR3 has 12 residues. The V gene end was trimmed by 8 bases and the J gene end by 5 bases; junction bases not matched to a gene: 5.

The sample holds one count of this clonotype. V gene TRBV4-1 combines with J gene TRBJ2-7; D might be TRBD1 or TRBD2, each matching 6 bases. Germline V gene lookup returns CDR1 MGHRA and CDR2 YSYEKL. The CDR3 is made up of 18 amino acids. Trimming took off 0 bases at V and 2 bases at J, with 20 bases between the two ends. For the CDR3, the DNA is TGCGCCAGCAGCCAAGATCCGTGGGGGGAAACAGGGACCTACGAGCAGTACTTC. It codes for CASSQDPWGETGTYEQYF.

The genes are TRBV5-8 and TRBJ2-5, with a possible D match to TRBD1 (6 bases). The ends were cut back, 0 bases at V and 0 bases at J, with 21 bases in the middle. The V gene's germline CDR1 is SGHTS and CDR2 YDEGEE. The CDR3 extends over 19 amino acids. CDR3 in amino acids: CASSLGPFSEGHHQETQYF. As DNA, the CDR3 is TGTGCCAGCAGCTTGGGGCCTTTTTCTGAGGGACACCACCAAGAGACCCAGTACTTC.

The chain has TRBV29-1 and TRBJ1-1; D unresolved. This CDR3 has 10 amino acids. The germline V gene has CDR1 SQVTM and CDR2 ANQGSEA. V lost 5 bases to trimming and J lost 10 bases, with 11 bases between them. CDR3 in DNA: TGCAGCGTTTTAGGGTCTTCAGCTTTCTTT. Protein product: CSVLGSSAFF.

The rearrangement joins TRBV2 to TRBJ2-7, with a weak D call TRBD1 (5 bases). V gave up 6 bases and J gave up 2 bases, with 14 bases separating them. Looked up from germline, CDR1 is SNHLY and CDR2 is FYNNEI. There are 14 residues in the CDR3. The CDR3 spells CASRGGNRPYEQYF. The CDR3, as DNA: TGTGCCAGCAGGGGTGGAAACAGGCCCTACGAGCAGTACTTC.

CDR3 bases: TGTGCCAGCAGTGAAGGGACTACTCTTTATACGCAGTATTTT. This gives the protein CASSEGTTLYTQYF. The rearrangement links TRBV2 to TRBJ2-3; tentative D call: TRBD2 (6 bases). Germline CDR1 SNHLY, CDR2 FYNNEI. The CDR3 sequence is 14 residues long. Trimming cost V 1 base and J 7 bases, with 12 bases left between them.

V gene TRBV6-5 combines with J gene TRBJ1-1, with D unresolved. The V end lost 8 bases, the J end lost 1 base, and 11 bases lay between the germline ends. Per germline, CDR1 MNHEY and CDR2 SVGAGI. This CDR3 spans 13 amino acids. CDR3 in amino acids: CASGSVWNTEAFF. CDR3 DNA: TGTGCCAGCGGCTCCGTGTGGAACACTGAAGCTTTCTTT.

This chain connects TRBV4-3 to TRBJ1-1; TRBD1 is a possible D gene (5 bases). The CDR3 sequence is 14 residues long. V was clipped by 0 bases and J by 6 bases, with 11 bases between them. Germline loops: CDR1 LGHNA, CDR2 YSLEER. CDR3 nucleotide sequence: TGCGCCAGCAGCCAAGAAGGAGGGACCGCTGAAGCTTTCTTT. Amino acids: CASSQEGGTAEAFF.